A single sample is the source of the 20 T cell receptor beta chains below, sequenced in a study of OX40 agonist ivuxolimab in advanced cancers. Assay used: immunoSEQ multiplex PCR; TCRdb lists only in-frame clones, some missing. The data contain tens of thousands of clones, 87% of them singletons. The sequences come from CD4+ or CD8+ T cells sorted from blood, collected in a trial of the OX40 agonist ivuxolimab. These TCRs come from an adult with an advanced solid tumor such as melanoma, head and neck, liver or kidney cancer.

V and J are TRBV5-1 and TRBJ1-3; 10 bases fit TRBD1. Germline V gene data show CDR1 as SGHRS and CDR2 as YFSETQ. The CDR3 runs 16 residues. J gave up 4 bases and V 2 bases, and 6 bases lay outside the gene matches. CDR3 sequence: CASSLQGQGEGNTIYF. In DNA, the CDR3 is TGCGCCAGCAGCTTACAAGGACAGGGGGAAGGAAACACCATATATTTT.

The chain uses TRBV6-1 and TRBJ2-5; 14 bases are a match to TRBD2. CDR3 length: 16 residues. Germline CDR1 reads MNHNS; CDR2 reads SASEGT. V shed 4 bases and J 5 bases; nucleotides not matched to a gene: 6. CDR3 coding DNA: TGTGCCAGCAGTGCGACTAGCGGGGGGGCTTCCGAGACCCAGTACTTC. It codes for CASSATSGGASETQYF.

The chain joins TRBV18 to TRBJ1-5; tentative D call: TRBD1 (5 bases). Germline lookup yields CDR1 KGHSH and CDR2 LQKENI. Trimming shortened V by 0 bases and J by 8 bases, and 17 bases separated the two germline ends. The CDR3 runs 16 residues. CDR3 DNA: TGTGCCAGCTCACCACCGATCGGGGCTGGAATCAAGCCCCAGCATTTT. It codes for CASSPPIGAGIKPQHF.

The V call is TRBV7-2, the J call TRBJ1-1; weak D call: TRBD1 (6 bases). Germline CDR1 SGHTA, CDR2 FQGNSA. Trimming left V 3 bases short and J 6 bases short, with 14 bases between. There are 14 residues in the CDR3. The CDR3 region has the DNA TGTGCCAGCAGCTTTACTCCGGGACAATCTGAAGCTTTCTTT. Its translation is CASSFTPGQSEAFF.

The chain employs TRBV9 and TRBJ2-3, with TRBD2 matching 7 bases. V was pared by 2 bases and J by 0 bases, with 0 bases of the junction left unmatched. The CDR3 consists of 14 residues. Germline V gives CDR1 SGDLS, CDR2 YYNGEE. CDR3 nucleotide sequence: TGTGCCAGCAGCGTCGGGGGGAGCACAGATACGCAGTATTTT. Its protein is CASSVGGSTDTQYF.

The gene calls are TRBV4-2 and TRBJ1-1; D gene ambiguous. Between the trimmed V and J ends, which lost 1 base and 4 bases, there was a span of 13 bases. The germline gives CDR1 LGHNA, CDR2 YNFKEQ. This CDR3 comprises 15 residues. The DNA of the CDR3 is TGTGCCAGCAGCCAAGGAATACAAGGAGGCACTGAAGCTTTCTTT. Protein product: CASSQGIQGGTEAFF.

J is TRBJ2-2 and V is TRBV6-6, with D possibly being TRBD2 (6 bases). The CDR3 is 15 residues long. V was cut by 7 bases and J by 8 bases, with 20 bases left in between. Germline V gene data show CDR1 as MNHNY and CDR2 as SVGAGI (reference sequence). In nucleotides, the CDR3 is TGTGCCAGCATTCCGGGACTCCCGCAATCGGGGGAGCTGTTTTTT. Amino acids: CASIPGLPQSGELFF.

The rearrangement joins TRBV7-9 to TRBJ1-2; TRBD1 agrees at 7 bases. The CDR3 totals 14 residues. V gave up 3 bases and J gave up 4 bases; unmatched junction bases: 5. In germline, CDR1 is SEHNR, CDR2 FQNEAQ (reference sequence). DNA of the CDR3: TGTGCCAGCAGCTTGCTAGGGACAGCCTATGGCTACACCTTC. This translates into CASSLLGTAYGYTF.

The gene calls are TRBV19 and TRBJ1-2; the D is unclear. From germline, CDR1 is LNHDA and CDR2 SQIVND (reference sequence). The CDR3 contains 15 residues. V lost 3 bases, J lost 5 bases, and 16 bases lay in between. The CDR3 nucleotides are TGTGCCAGTAGTATTGAGGCCGGAGCGAATTATGGCTACACCTTC. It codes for CASSIEAGANYGYTF. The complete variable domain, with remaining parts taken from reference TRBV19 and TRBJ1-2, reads DGGITQSPKYLFRKEGQNVTLSCEQNLNHDAMYWYRQDPGQGLRLIYYSQIVNDFQKGDIAEGYSVSREKKESFPLTVTSAQKNPTAFYLCASSIEAGANYGYTFGSGTRLTVV.

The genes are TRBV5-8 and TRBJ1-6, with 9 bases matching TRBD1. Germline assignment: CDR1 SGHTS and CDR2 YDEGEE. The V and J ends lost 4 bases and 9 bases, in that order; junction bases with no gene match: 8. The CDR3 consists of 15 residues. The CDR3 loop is CASSQTTGGTSPLHF. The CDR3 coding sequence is TGTGCCAGCAGCCAGACGACAGGGGGTACTTCACCCCTCCACTTT.

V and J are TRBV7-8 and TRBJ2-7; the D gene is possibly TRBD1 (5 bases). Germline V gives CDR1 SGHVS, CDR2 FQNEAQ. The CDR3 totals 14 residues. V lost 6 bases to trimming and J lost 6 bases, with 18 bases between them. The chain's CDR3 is CASRDRGTLVEQYF. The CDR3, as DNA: TGTGCCAGCAGGGATAGGGGCACCCTCGTCGAGCAGTACTTC. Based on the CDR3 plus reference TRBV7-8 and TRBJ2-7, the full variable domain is GAGVSQSPRYKVAKRGQDVALRCDPISGHVSLFWYQQALGQGPEFLTYFQNEAQLDKSGLPSDRFFAERPEGSVSTLKIQRTQQEDSAVYLCASRDRGTLVEQYFGPGTRLTVT.

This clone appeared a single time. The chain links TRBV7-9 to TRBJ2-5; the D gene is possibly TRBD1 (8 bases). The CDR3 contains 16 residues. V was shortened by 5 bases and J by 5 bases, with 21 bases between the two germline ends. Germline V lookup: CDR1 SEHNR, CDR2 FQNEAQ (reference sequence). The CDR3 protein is CASSPLQGGRGETQYF. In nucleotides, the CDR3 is TGTGCCAGCAGCCCCTTACAGGGGGGGCGCGGGGAGACCCAGTACTTC.

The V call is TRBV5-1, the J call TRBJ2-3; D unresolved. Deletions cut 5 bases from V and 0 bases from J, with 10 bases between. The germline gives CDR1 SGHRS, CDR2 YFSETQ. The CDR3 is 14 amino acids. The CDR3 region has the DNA TGCGCCAGCAGTTTAGACGGGAGCACAGATACGCAGTATTTT. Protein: CASSLDGSTDTQYF.

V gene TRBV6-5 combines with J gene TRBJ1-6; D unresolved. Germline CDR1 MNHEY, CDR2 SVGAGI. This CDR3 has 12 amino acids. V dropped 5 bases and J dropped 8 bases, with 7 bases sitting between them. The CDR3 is CASSQGDSPLHF. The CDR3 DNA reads TGTGCCAGCAGTCAAGGAGATTCACCCCTCCACTTT.

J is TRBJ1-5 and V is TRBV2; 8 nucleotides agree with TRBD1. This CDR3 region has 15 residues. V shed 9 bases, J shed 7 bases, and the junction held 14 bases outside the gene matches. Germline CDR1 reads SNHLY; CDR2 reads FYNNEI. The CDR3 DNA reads TGTGCCAGTACTCCGGCGGACAGGGTAGGCCAGCCCCAGCATTTT. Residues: CASTPADRVGQPQHF. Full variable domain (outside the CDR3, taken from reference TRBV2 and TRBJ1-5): EPEVTQTPSHQVTQMGQEVILRCVPISNHLYFYWYRQILGQKVEFLVSFYNNEISEKSEIFDDQFSVERPDGSNFTLKIRSTKLEDSAMYFCASTPADRVGQPQHFGDGTRLSIL.

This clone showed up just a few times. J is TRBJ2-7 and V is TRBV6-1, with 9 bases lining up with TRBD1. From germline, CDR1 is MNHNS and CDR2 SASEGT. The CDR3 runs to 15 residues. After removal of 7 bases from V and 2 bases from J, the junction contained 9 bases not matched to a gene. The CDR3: CASTGGTGKAYEQYF. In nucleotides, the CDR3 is TGTGCCAGCACCGGGGGGACAGGGAAAGCCTACGAGCAGTACTTC.

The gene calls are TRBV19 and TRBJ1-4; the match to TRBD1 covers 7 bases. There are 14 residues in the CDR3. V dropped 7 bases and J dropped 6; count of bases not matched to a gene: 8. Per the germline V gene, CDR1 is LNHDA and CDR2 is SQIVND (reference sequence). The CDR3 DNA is TGTGCCAGTAATCTACAGGGGATTGATGAAAAACTGTTTTTT. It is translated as CASNLQGIDEKLFF.

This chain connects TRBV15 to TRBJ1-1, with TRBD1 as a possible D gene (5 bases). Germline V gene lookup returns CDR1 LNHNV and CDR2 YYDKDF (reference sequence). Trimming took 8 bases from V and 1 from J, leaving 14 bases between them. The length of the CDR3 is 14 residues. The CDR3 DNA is TGTGCCACCGAGGAGGGGCGCGGGAACACTGAAGCTTTCTTT. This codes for CATEEGRGNTEAFF.

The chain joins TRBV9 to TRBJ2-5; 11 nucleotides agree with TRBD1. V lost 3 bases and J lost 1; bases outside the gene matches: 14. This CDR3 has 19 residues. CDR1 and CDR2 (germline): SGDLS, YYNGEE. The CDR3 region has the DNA TGTGCCAGCAGCGCCCACGTAAGGACAGGGGGCCCGATCCAAGAGACCCAGTACTTC. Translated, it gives CASSAHVRTGGPIQETQYF.

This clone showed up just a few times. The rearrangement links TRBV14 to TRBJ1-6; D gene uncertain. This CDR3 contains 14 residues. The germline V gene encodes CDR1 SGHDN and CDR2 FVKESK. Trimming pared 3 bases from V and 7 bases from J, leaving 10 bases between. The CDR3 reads CASSQQVTNSPLHF. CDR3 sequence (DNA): TGTGCCAGCAGCCAGCAGGTGACGAATTCACCCCTCCACTTT.